Following are 20 T cell receptor beta chains from one sample sequenced in a study of T cells after yellow fever vaccination. TCRdb reanalysed the 5' RACE reads using MiXCR and keeps one entry per CDR3 protein. The table shows some 420,000 distinct CDR3 sequences, with 15% to 20% occurring only once. The sequences come from PBMCs, collected before the yellow fever booster vaccination. The receptors come from a man younger than 30 who received the YFV17D yellow fever vaccine.

CDR3 amino acids: CASSPGGEYEKLFF. Written as DNA, the CDR3 is TGCGCCAGCAGCCCCGGGGGGGAGTATGAAAAACTGTTTTTT. The V call is TRBV10-1, the J call TRBJ1-4, with D possibly matching TRBD1 (5 bases). V lost 6 bases and J lost 6, with 14 bases in between. From germline, CDR1 is WNHNN and CDR2 SYGVQD (reference sequence). The CDR3 is 14 residues long.

This chain joins TRBV12-3 or TRBV12-4 and TRBJ2-2; TRBD2 aligns across 12 bases. Unmatched junction bases numbered 2, after V lost 3 bases and J lost 6 bases. The CDR3 is 15 residues long. The CDR3 DNA reads TGTGCCAGCAGTTTCCTAGCGGGGGGGCCCGGGGAGCTGTTTTTT. Translated, it gives CASSFLAGGPGELFF.

This clonotype was seen only a few times. The V gene is TRBV29-1, the J gene TRBJ1-1; TRBD1 agrees at 8 bases. The germline gives CDR1 SQVTM, CDR2 ANQGSEA. The CDR3 runs to 12 residues. V lost 6 bases to trimming and J lost 11 bases; unmatched junction nucleotides: 11. CDR3 sequence reads: CSVMQGARMAFF. The CDR3 DNA reads as TGCAGCGTCATGCAGGGGGCCCGGATGGCTTTCTTT.

V gene TRBV12-3 or TRBV12-4 combines with J gene TRBJ2-4; D possibly corresponds to TRBD2 (6 bases). The CDR3 sequence is 15 residues long. V was cut by 2 bases and J by 0 bases, with 8 bases left in between. The DNA of the CDR3 is TGTGCCAGCAGTTTAAGCGGGTTAGCCAAAAACATTCAGTACTTC. This gives the protein CASSLSGLAKNIQYF.

The genes are TRBV4-2 and TRBJ2-2; D unclear. This CDR3 spans 16 amino acids. Germline lookup yields CDR1 LGHNA and CDR2 YNFKEQ. The ends were cut back, 0 bases at V and 1 base at J, with 9 bases in the middle. CDR3 sequence: CASSQETGWNTGELFF. In DNA, the CDR3 is TGTGCCAGCAGCCAAGAGACCGGTTGGAACACCGGGGAGCTGTTTTTT.

This clonotype was recorded at least ten times. This chain links TRBV4-3 with TRBJ2-5; 12 bases agree with TRBD2. Germline CDR1 reads LGHNA; CDR2 reads YSLEER. V was clipped by 4 bases and J by 5 bases; unmatched bases: 11. The CDR3 runs to 17 residues. The CDR3 protein is CASSPQGLAGNGETQYF. CDR3 bases: TGCGCCAGCAGCCCACAAGGACTAGCGGGGAATGGGGAGACCCAGTACTTC.

This clonotype has a handful of counts. This chain joins TRBV5-1 and TRBJ1-6; unclear D gene. From germline, CDR1 is SGHRS and CDR2 YFSETQ. This CDR3 has 15 residues. The germline V and J ends were trimmed by 0 bases and 4 bases, with 8 bases remaining between them. CDR3 DNA sequence: TGCGCCAGCAGCTTGGTTCCGGCTTATAATTCACCCCTCCACTTT. The encoded protein is CASSLVPAYNSPLHF.

The rearrangement uses TRBV9 and TRBJ1-4; D gene unclear. Trimming cost V 1 base and J 7 bases, with 11 bases left between them. Germline V gene data show CDR1 as SGDLS and CDR2 as YYNGEE. The CDR3 contains 14 residues. CDR3: CASSVTGLSEKLFF. The CDR3 DNA sequence: TGTGCCAGCAGCGTAACCGGGTTGAGTGAAAAACTGTTTTTT.

The genes are TRBV6-5 and TRBJ2-1, with 9 bases identical to TRBD1. The CDR3 totals 14 residues. Germline V gene sequence: CDR1 MNHEY, CDR2 SVGAGI. The trim removed 7 bases at V and 4 bases at J, leaving 5 bases unmatched. The CDR3 DNA reads as TGTGCCAGCACCCGCGGACAGGGGTACAATGAGCAGTTCTTC. It encodes CASTRGQGYNEQFF.

This clonotype was seen a handful of times. The chain couples TRBV5-1 to TRBJ1-6; D is unclear. The V gene's germline CDR1 is SGHRS and CDR2 YFSETQ. V dropped 4 bases and J dropped 9 bases, with 11 bases sitting between them. CDR3 length: 13 amino acids. CDR3 loop: CASSQGWSSPLHF. The DNA of the CDR3 is TGCGCCAGCAGCCAAGGGTGGAGTTCACCCCTCCACTTT.

The chain employs TRBV7-9 and TRBJ2-7, with 10 bases lining up with TRBD2. V was clipped by 5 bases and J by 2 bases; unmatched bases: 9. The CDR3 totals 16 residues. Germline V gene sequence: CDR1 SEHNR, CDR2 FQNEAQ (reference sequence). The CDR3, as DNA: TGTGCCAGCAGCGCCCCTAGCGGGGGAGCACCCTACGAGCAGTACTTC. Translating gives CASSAPSGGAPYEQYF.

The chain couples TRBV7-6 to TRBJ2-3; weak D call: TRBD1 (5 bases). V was trimmed by 8 bases and J by 1 base, leaving 13 bases between them. This CDR3 spans 14 amino acids. Germline values: CDR1 SGHVS, CDR2 FNYEAQ. Here the CDR3 DNA reads TGTGCCAGCGCCCTGGGGCCCGGCACAGATACGCAGTATTTT. Its translation is CASALGPGTDTQYF.

The J gene is TRBJ2-7, the V gene TRBV6-5, with D perhaps TRBD2 (6 bases). Germline-derived CDR1 and CDR2 are MNHEY and SVGAGI. This CDR3 contains 14 residues. V lost 2 bases and J 0 bases, leaving 8 bases between the germline ends. CDR3 protein: CASSYVSGSYEQYF. CDR3 bases: TGTGCCAGCAGTTACGTTAGCGGCTCCTACGAGCAGTACTTC.

This clonotype was seen more than once but under ten times. This chain joins TRBV20-1 and TRBJ1-3, with D perhaps TRBD1 (5 bases). V shed 6 bases and J shed 2 bases, with 11 bases lying between them. CDR1 is DFQATT, CDR2 SNEGSKA, per germline (reference sequence). This CDR3 has 13 amino acids. This CDR3 is CSAGGGAGNTIYF. The CDR3 nucleotides read TGCAGTGCCGGGGGGGGAGCTGGAAACACCATATATTTT.

The chain carries TRBV5-5 and TRBJ1-5; the D gene is possibly TRBD1 (6 bases). V was shortened by 4 bases and J by 6 bases, with 17 bases between the two germline ends. The length of the CDR3 is 15 residues. In germline, CDR1 is SGHKS, CDR2 YYEKEE (reference sequence). CDR3 in amino acids: CASSPGLLGGQPQHF. The CDR3 nucleotides are TGTGCCAGCAGCCCCGGGTTACTAGGGGGTCAGCCCCAGCATTTT.

The chain couples TRBV7-2 to TRBJ2-5, with unresolved D. V dropped 5 bases and J dropped 5 bases, with 15 bases sitting between them. Germline V gives CDR1 SGHTA, CDR2 FQGNSA. This CDR3 spans 14 amino acids. The chain's CDR3 is CASSPLQVVETQYF. The CDR3 nucleotides read TGTGCCAGCAGCCCTCTCCAGGTAGTGGAGACCCAGTACTTC.

This chain links TRBV6-1 with TRBJ2-7, with 9 bases that match TRBD1. After removal of 6 bases from V and 4 bases from J, the junction contained 1 base not matched to a gene. CDR1 MNHNS and CDR2 SASEGT come from the germline V gene. This CDR3 contains 12 residues. The CDR3 loop is CASRDRGYEQYV. The CDR3 region has the DNA TGTGCCAGCAGGGACAGGGGATACGAGCAGTACGTC.

This clonotype has only a few counts. The chain links TRBV20-1 to TRBJ2-4; D call uncertain. Per germline, CDR1 DFQATT and CDR2 SNEGSKA (reference sequence). The CDR3 loop spans 14 amino acids. V lost 2 bases and J lost 7, with 15 bases in between. The CDR3 nucleotides read TGCAGTGCTAGAAGTGCGGTAATTGAGAACATTCAGTACTTC. It yields the protein CSARSAVIENIQYF.

This clonotype was detected ten times or more. The chain recombines TRBV6-5 with TRBJ2-7; D call uncertain. This CDR3 is 13 amino acids long. Germline lookup yields CDR1 MNHEY and CDR2 SVGAGI. V was trimmed by 0 bases and J by 3 bases, leaving 6 bases between them. In DNA form, the CDR3 reads TGTGCCAGCAGTTACTCGAGGCTCTACGAGCAGTACTTC. Translation: CASSYSRLYEQYF.

The sample holds a few counts of this clonotype. This sequence joins TRBV5-1 and TRBJ1-6; 7 positions match TRBD1. Germline CDR1 is SGHRS and CDR2 is YFSETQ. V dropped 5 bases and J dropped 7; count of bases not matched to a gene: 9. The CDR3 totals 15 residues. The CDR3 loop is CASRYSGTENSPLHF. CDR3 nucleotide sequence: TGCGCCAGCAGATACTCCGGGACAGAAAATTCACCCCTCCACTTT.